This passage covers 21 T cell receptor beta chains from one sample sequenced in a study of blood T cell repertoires in COVID-19. Assay: immunoSEQ multiplex PCR; the TCRdb copy retains only in-frame clones and omits some. The sample yields some 150,000 clones, roughly nine tenths seen once. The specimen sequenced was peripheral blood. All receptors come from a human donor in a cohort sampled during active COVID-19.

The chain links TRBV5-1 to TRBJ2-3; TRBD2 agrees at 12 bases. Germline V gene data show CDR1 as SGHRS and CDR2 as YFSETQ. The CDR3 has 17 amino acids. V gave up 5 bases and J gave up 0 bases; unmatched junction bases: 7. CDR3 sequence (DNA): TGCGCCAGCAGACTACTAGCGGGGGGTGGAAGCACAGATACGCAGTATTTT. Translated, it gives CASRLLAGGGSTDTQYF.

The table lists this clone with many counts. The chain employs TRBV6-4 and TRBJ2-2; TRBD2 matches 13 bases. Germline assignment: CDR1 MRHNA and CDR2 SNTAGT. The V and J ends lost 2 bases and 6 bases, in that order; junction bases with no gene match: 0. This CDR3 contains 15 residues. CDR3 residues: CASSDGTSGAGELFF. In DNA form, the CDR3 reads TGTGCCAGCAGTGACGGGACTAGCGGGGCCGGGGAGCTGTTTTTT.

The chain links TRBV7-2 to TRBJ2-2; 9 bases are shared with TRBD2. The CDR3 contains 15 residues. Looked up from germline, CDR1 is SGHTA and CDR2 is FQGNSA. The V gene end was trimmed by 3 bases and the J gene end by 1 base; junction bases not matched to a gene: 0. CDR3 amino acids: CASSLTSGNTGELFF. Written as DNA, the CDR3 is TGTGCCAGCAGCTTGACTAGCGGGAACACCGGGGAGCTGTTTTTT.

On this clone itself: Other DNA sequences in this specimen translate into the identical CDR3. CDR3 region: CASSLQGATNEKLFF. The CDR3 DNA reads as TGCGCCAGCAGTTTGCAGGGGGCAACTAATGAAAAACTGTTTTTT. The chain carries TRBV5-1 and TRBJ1-4; 7 nucleotides line up with TRBD1. Germline V lookup: CDR1 SGHRS, CDR2 YFSETQ. J was trimmed by 0 bases and V by 5 bases; bases with no gene match: 4. The CDR3 spans 15 residues. The full variable domain, in which reference TRBV5-1 and TRBJ1-4 provide the parts outside the CDR3, is KAGVTQTPRYLIKTRGQQVTLSCSPISGHRSVSWYQQTPGQGLQFLFEYFSETQRNKGNFPGRFSGRQFSNSRSEMNVSTLELGDSALYLCASSLQGATNEKLFFGSGTQLSVL.

This clone appeared a single time. The V and J genes are TRBV4-1 and TRBJ1-1, with D perhaps matching TRBD1 (5 bases). Deletions cut 1 base from V and 11 bases from J, with 11 bases between. The CDR3 runs 12 residues. Looked up from germline, CDR1 is MGHRA and CDR2 is YSYEKL. CDR3 loop: CASSQVGVGAFF. CDR3 sequence (DNA): TGCGCCAGCAGCCAAGTAGGGGTAGGCGCTTTCTTT.

The chain has TRBV29-1 and TRBJ2-5; TRBD1 might be the D (6 bases). This CDR3 is 14 amino acids long. Germline-derived CDR1 and CDR2 are SQVTM and ANQGSEA. Trimming took 6 bases from V and 5 from J, leaving 19 bases between them. The CDR3 reads CSVGEAGVGETQYF. DNA of the CDR3: TGCAGCGTAGGTGAAGCAGGGGTGGGGGAGACCCAGTACTTC.

The chain combines TRBV10-3 with TRBJ1-2; D might be TRBD1 (6 bases). This CDR3 spans 15 amino acids. Trimming took 3 bases from V and 2 from J, leaving 13 bases between them. Germline V gives CDR1 ENHRY, CDR2 SYGVKD. DNA of the CDR3: TGTGCCATCAGTGATTCGGACAGAAAAAACTATGGCTACACCTTC. The encoded protein is CAISDSDRKNYGYTF.

The rearrangement links TRBV19 to TRBJ1-5; a possible D gene is TRBD1 (5 bases). CDR1 is LNHDA, CDR2 SQIVND, per germline (reference sequence). V was shortened by 7 bases and J by 0 bases, with 10 bases between the two germline ends. The CDR3 is made up of 14 amino acids. CDR3 region: CASNGGYSNQPQHF. In DNA, the CDR3 is TGTGCCAGTAATGGGGGGTATAGCAATCAGCCCCAGCATTTT.

V gene TRBV7-8 combines with J gene TRBJ2-2; D uncertain. Per the germline V gene, CDR1 is SGHVS and CDR2 is FQNEAQ. This CDR3 has 17 residues. Deletions cut 2 bases from V and 0 bases from J, with 13 bases between. CDR3 nucleotides: TGTGCCAGCAGCTTATACCCCAGAAGTCCGAACACCGGGGAGCTGTTTTTT. As protein: CASSLYPRSPNTGELFF.

The chain joins TRBV7-9 to TRBJ1-2; weak D call: TRBD1 (5 bases). Between the trimmed V and J ends, which lost 3 bases and 7 bases, there was a span of 12 bases. The CDR3 totals 13 residues. Germline V gene data show CDR1 as SEHNR and CDR2 as FQNEAQ (reference sequence). CDR3 region: CASSFGQGGGYTF. The CDR3 nucleotides are TGTGCCAGCAGCTTTGGGCAGGGTGGTGGCTACACCTTC. The full variable domain, completed using reference TRBV7-9 and TRBJ1-2, is DTGVSQNPRHKITKRGQNVTFRCDPISEHNRLYWYRQTLGQGPEFLTYFQNEAQLEKSRLLSDRFSAERPKGSFSTLEIQRTEQGDSAMYLCASSFGQGGGYTFGSGTRLTVV.

The CDR3 region has the DNA TGTGCCAGCAGACGACTCCGGGACAGGGAGGAAAAACTGTTTTTT. Translating gives CASRRLRDREEKLFF. The chain joins TRBV11-2 to TRBJ1-4; 9 bases agree with TRBD1. CDR1 and CDR2 (germline): SGHAT, FQNNGV. V was pared by 6 bases and J by 8 bases, with 10 bases of the junction left unmatched. This CDR3 contains 15 residues. Drawing the rest from reference TRBV11-2 and TRBJ1-4, the complete variable domain is EAGVAQSPRYKIIEKRQSVAFWCNPISGHATLYWYQQILGQGPKLLIQFQNNGVVDDSQLPKDRFSAERLKGVDSTLKIQPAKLEDSAVYLCASRRLRDREEKLFFGSGTQLSVL.

Here the CDR3 reads CASSQDEGYGYTF. CDR3 DNA sequence: TGTGCCAGCAGCCAAGATGAGGGCTATGGCTACACCTTC. This chain connects TRBV4-2 to TRBJ1-2; no clear D gene. CDR1 and CDR2 from the germline V gene are LGHNA and YNFKEQ. The V and J ends lost 0 bases and 4 bases respectively, with 6 bases between them. This CDR3 comprises 13 residues.

CDR3 residues: CASGTDRAPTGYTF. In nucleotides, the CDR3 is TGTGCCAGCGGCACTGACAGGGCCCCGACTGGCTACACCTTC. The chain uses TRBV6-5 and TRBJ1-2; 7 bases map to TRBD1. The CDR3 is 14 residues long. V shed 8 bases and J 7 bases; nucleotides not matched to a gene: 13. CDR1 and CDR2 from the germline V gene are MNHEY and SVGAGI.

The chain links TRBV6-1 to TRBJ1-6; D gene unclear. There are 14 residues in the CDR3. Germline V CDR1 and CDR2: MNHNS, SASEGT. V lost 0 bases and J lost 10, with 10 bases in between. CDR3 region: CASSEALGESPLHF. The DNA of the CDR3 is TGTGCCAGCAGTGAAGCGCTTGGGGAGTCACCCCTCCACTTT.

This clone appeared a few times. CDR3 nucleotides: TGTGCCAGCAGTTTAGCAGGGTTCTCCTACGAGCAGTACTTC. Translation gives CASSLAGFSYEQYF. The rearrangement joins TRBV27 to TRBJ2-7; the D gene is possibly TRBD1 (5 bases). The CDR3 consists of 14 residues. CDR1 is MNHEY and CDR2 is SMNVEV in the germline V gene (reference sequence). Trimming left V 2 bases short and J 0 bases short, with 8 bases between.

The V and J genes are TRBV27 and TRBJ1-5; a possible D gene is TRBD1 (6 bases). The V end was cut by 6 bases, the J end by 2 bases, with 14 bases between. The CDR3 loop spans 15 amino acids. Germline CDR1 MNHEY, CDR2 SMNVEV (reference sequence). CDR3 DNA: TGTGCCAGCAGAAGGACAGTGGTTGGCAATCAGCCCCAGCATTTT. Protein product: CASRRTVVGNQPQHF.

The V and J genes are TRBV21-1 and TRBJ2-2; the D call of TRBD2 is as the table states it, not checked on the DNA. TRBV21-1 is designated a pseudogene. CDR3 length equals 16 residues. The CDR3 DNA reads as TGTGCCAGCAGCAACCAGGGGACTAGCGGGACCGGGGAGCTGTTTTTT. It encodes CASSNQGTSGTGELFF.

The V gene is TRBV5-1, the J gene TRBJ2-3; TRBD1 aligns across 10 bases. CDR3 size: 15 residues. Germline CDR1 SGHRS, CDR2 YFSETQ. Trimming took 2 bases from V and 2 from J; bases not matched to a gene: 2. CDR3 sequence (DNA): TGCGCCAGCAGCTTTGGGACAGGGGCCACAGATACGCAGTATTTT. Translating gives CASSFGTGATDTQYF.

This sequence joins TRBV6-4 and TRBJ2-3; TRBD1 is a possible D gene (7 bases). V was clipped by 2 bases and J by 4 bases, with 16 bases between them. The CDR3 runs to 16 residues. The germline V gene encodes CDR1 MRHNA and CDR2 SNTAGT. This CDR3 is CASSDQGGRGADTQYF. The CDR3, as DNA: TGTGCCAGCAGTGACCAGGGGGGCCGCGGCGCAGATACGCAGTATTTT.

The chain carries TRBV5-1 and TRBJ1-1; D possibly corresponds to TRBD1 (6 bases). The V gene lost 4 bases and the J gene lost 0 bases, with 25 bases spanning the gap. The CDR3 runs to 19 residues. Germline-derived CDR1 and CDR2 are SGHRS and YFSETQ. The CDR3, as DNA: TGCGCCAGCAGCCCGGCGGCCCCACAGGGATTTATCATGAACACTGAAGCTTTCTTT. Encoded protein: CASSPAAPQGFIMNTEAFF.

This clone was detected a few times. The rearrangement links TRBV20-1 to TRBJ1-5; D is ambiguous. CDR1 DFQATT and CDR2 SNEGSKA come from the germline V gene (reference sequence). Deletions cut 3 bases from V and 9 bases from J, with 15 bases between. CDR3 length: 13 residues. The CDR3 nucleotides are TGCAGTGCTAGTGCCCGCAGAGGAGTGCCCCAGCATTTT. This translates into CSASARRGVPQHF.